This T cell receptor beta chain stems from a study of blood T cell repertoires in COVID-19. Here immunoSEQ multiplex PCR was the method, and the copy in TCRdb shows in-frame clones only, minus some. The sample lists about 140,000 clones; approximately 84% were seen once. Germline V gene data show CDR1 as KGHSH and CDR2 as LQKENI. The V gene lost 3 bases and the J gene lost 4 bases, with 13 bases spanning the gap. CDR3 length equals 15 residues. The chain couples TRBV18 to TRBJ1-3, with D hard to call. Sequenced material: peripheral blood. The clonotype originates from a woman at least 80 years old in a cohort sampled during active or convalescent COVID-19. The CDR3 sequence is CASSPTVDSGNTIYF. The CDR3 DNA is TGTGCCAGCTCACCCACGGTCGATTCCGGAAACACCATATATTTT. The variable domain in full, completed from reference TRBV18 and TRBJ1-3, reads NAGVMQNPRHLVRRRGQEARLRCSPMKGHSHVYWYRQLPEEGLKFMVYLQKENIIDESGMPKERFSAEFPKEGPSILRIQQVVRGDSAAYFCASSPTVDSGNTIYFGEGSWLTVV.